These 20 T cell receptor beta chains were all obtained from the same sample, sequenced in a study of OX40 agonist ivuxolimab in advanced cancers. The protocol was immunoSEQ multiplex PCR, while the TCRdb copy is restricted to in-frame clones and leaves out a portion. Counted here are roughly 50,000 clones, approximately 89% occurring once; the ten biggest clones make up 5.5% to 7.5%. The sample in question was CD4+ or CD8+ T cells sorted from blood, obtained in a trial of the OX40 agonist ivuxolimab. These receptors were collected from an adult with an advanced solid tumor such as melanoma, head and neck, liver or kidney cancer.

The chain is built from TRBV9 and TRBJ1-5; D unresolved. The V gene's germline CDR1 is SGDLS and CDR2 YYNGEE. Trimming removed 0 bases from V and 0 bases from J, with 7 bases in between. The CDR3 loop spans 15 amino acids. The CDR3 loop reads CASSVDGVSNQPQHF. The CDR3 DNA sequence: TGTGCCAGCAGCGTAGACGGGGTTAGCAATCAGCCCCAGCATTTT.

V and J are TRBV4-1 and TRBJ2-5; D may be TRBD2 (6 bases). Germline values: CDR1 MGHRA, CDR2 YSYEKL. The CDR3 consists of 17 residues. The V end lost 3 bases, the J end lost 5 bases, and 22 bases lay between the germline ends. CDR3 DNA: TGCGCCAGCAGCCATCGAACCCCGGGACTGGACGGCGAGACCCAGTACTTC. It encodes CASSHRTPGLDGETQYF.

V gene TRBV14 combines with J gene TRBJ2-5; 8 bases are shared with TRBD2. In germline, CDR1 is SGHDN, CDR2 FVKESK. Trimming cost V 1 base and J 1 base; bases outside gene matches: 8. CDR3 length: 17 amino acids. The CDR3 sequence is CASSQVNAGGAQETQYF. CDR3 coding DNA: TGTGCCAGCAGCCAAGTTAATGCGGGGGGAGCCCAAGAGACCCAGTACTTC.

This chain connects TRBV20-1 to TRBJ2-5; no clear D gene. CDR1 and CDR2 (germline): DFQATT, SNEGSKA (reference sequence). This CDR3 contains 11 residues. V was clipped by 7 bases and J by 3 bases, with 9 bases between them. CDR3 sequence reads: CSGRTEETQYF. CDR3 bases: TGCAGTGGCCGGACGGAAGAGACCCAGTACTTC.

The CDR3 DNA sequence: TGTGCCAGCAGCCAACTCGGGGAGCTGTTTTTT. Translating gives CASSQLGELFF. The chain joins TRBV5-6 to TRBJ2-2; D uncertain. This CDR3 contains 11 residues. Germline CDR1 SGHDT, CDR2 YYEEEE. V lost 4 bases and J 7 bases, leaving 5 bases between the germline ends.

The chain uses TRBV19 and TRBJ1-5; TRBD1 agrees at 9 bases. This CDR3 comprises 17 residues. Unmatched junction bases numbered 10, after V lost 4 bases and J lost 3 bases. Germline V lookup: CDR1 LNHDA, CDR2 SQIVND (reference sequence). CDR3 nucleotides: TGTGCCAGTAGTACCGGGACAGGGTCCTATCACAATCAGCCCCAGCATTTT. This sequence encodes CASSTGTGSYHNQPQHF.

The V call is TRBV27, the J call TRBJ2-2; a possible D gene is TRBD2 (6 bases). Looked up from germline, CDR1 is MNHEY and CDR2 is SMNVEV (reference sequence). Trimming removed 3 bases at V and 1 base at J, with 12 bases between. The CDR3 has 16 amino acids. The CDR3, as DNA: TGTGCCAGCAGTTTTTCAACTAGCATGAACACCGGGGAGCTGTTTTTT. Protein: CASSFSTSMNTGELFF.

CDR3 protein: CSVEGGDTEAFF. CDR3 nucleotides: TGCAGCGTTGAGGGAGGGGACACTGAAGCTTTCTTT. The chain combines TRBV29-1 with TRBJ1-1; tentative D call: TRBD1 (5 bases). This CDR3 has 12 residues. Germline values: CDR1 SQVTM, CDR2 ANQGSEA. Trimming pared 3 bases from V and 3 bases from J, leaving 8 bases between.

About this clone itself: Other DNA sequences in the sample encode the same CDR3. The chain has TRBV4-1 and TRBJ2-3; the D gene is possibly TRBD1 (6 bases). V was shortened by 3 bases and J by 1 base, with 8 bases between the two germline ends. Germline values: CDR1 MGHRA, CDR2 YSYEKL. This CDR3 has 14 residues. This CDR3 reads CASSQGAGTDTQYF. In DNA form, the CDR3 reads TGCGCCAGCAGCCAGGGGGCCGGCACAGATACGCAGTATTTT.

V gene TRBV28 combines with J gene TRBJ1-2; D remains ambiguous. This CDR3 is 13 amino acids long. Per germline, CDR1 MDHEN and CDR2 SYDVKM. Trimming took off 5 bases at V and 7 bases at J, with 14 bases between the two ends. CDR3 sequence (DNA): TGTGCCAGCAGTATAAAGAGAGCTGGTGGCTACACCTTC. Translation: CASSIKRAGGYTF.

V usage is TRBV11-3 and J usage is TRBJ2-2; 7 bases align to TRBD1. J was trimmed by 1 base and V by 3 bases; bases with no gene match: 5. The CDR3 loop spans 16 amino acids. CDR1 SGHNT and CDR2 YENEEA come from the germline V gene. The CDR3 coding sequence is TGTGCCAGCAGCTTTCGACAGGGTTTGAACACCGGGGAGCTGTTTTTT. It codes for CASSFRQGLNTGELFF.

This chain links TRBV19 with TRBJ1-1; D is unclear. The CDR3 consists of 15 residues. Germline V gene sequence: CDR1 LNHDA, CDR2 SQIVND (reference sequence). V was cut by 2 bases and J by 0 bases, with 10 bases left in between. The CDR3 spells CASSITAALNTEAFF. Written as DNA, the CDR3 is TGTGCCAGTAGTATAACGGCAGCTTTGAACACTGAAGCTTTCTTT.

The CDR3 DNA sequence: TGTGCCAGCTCACCACACGGACAGGGTCCATTTGAAGCTTTCTTT. Translating it yields CASSPHGQGPFEAFF. The chain couples TRBV18 to TRBJ1-1; 8 bases fit TRBD1. There are 15 residues in the CDR3. Germline values: CDR1 KGHSH, CDR2 LQKENI. V shed 1 base, J shed 7 bases, and the junction held 8 bases outside the gene matches. The variable domain in full, with the rest retrieved from reference TRBV18 and TRBJ1-1, is NAGVMQNPRHLVRRRGQEARLRCSPMKGHSHVYWYRQLPEEGLKFMVYLQKENIIDESGMPKERFSAEFPKEGPSILRIQQVVRGDSAAYFCASSPHGQGPFEAFFGQGTRLTVV.

The chain employs TRBV25-1 and TRBJ1-1; TRBD1 might be the D (6 bases). CDR3 length: 13 residues. The germline V gene has CDR1 MGHDK and CDR2 SYGVNS. Trimming shortened V by 5 bases and J by 1 base, and 8 bases separated the two germline ends. The chain's CDR3 is CASSLQGNTEAFF. In DNA, the CDR3 is TGTGCCAGCAGTCTACAGGGGAACACTGAAGCTTTCTTT.

This clone was found once. This chain links TRBV5-1 with TRBJ2-3; D tentatively fits TRBD1 or TRBD2 (5 bases each). Per the germline V gene, CDR1 is SGHRS and CDR2 is YFSETQ. V was clipped by 1 base and J by 0 bases, with 12 bases between them. The CDR3 has 16 amino acids. The CDR3, as DNA: TGCGCCAGCAGCTTGCGAGGGGATCATAGCACAGATACGCAGTATTTT. Translation: CASSLRGDHSTDTQYF.

The gene calls are TRBV6-5 and TRBJ2-7, with 10 bases matching TRBD1. CDR3 length: 14 residues. Trimming at V came to 0 bases and at J to 7 bases, leaving 3 bases not matched to a gene. Germline V CDR1 and CDR2: MNHEY, SVGAGI. CDR3 sequence reads: CASSYSGTGVEQYF. The CDR3 region has the DNA TGTGCCAGCAGTTACTCAGGGACAGGGGTTGAGCAGTACTTC.

The chain joins TRBV27 to TRBJ1-2, with D unresolved. V was cut by 5 bases and J by 6 bases, with 13 bases left in between. Germline CDR1 MNHEY, CDR2 SMNVEV (reference sequence). The length of the CDR3 is 13 residues. The CDR3 spells CASSPYLGDGYTF. CDR3 sequence (DNA): TGTGCCAGCAGTCCCTACTTGGGAGATGGCTACACCTTC.

The chain joins TRBV6-5 to TRBJ2-1, with TRBD2 matching over 8 bases. The CDR3 runs to 15 residues. The germline V gene encodes CDR1 MNHEY and CDR2 SVGAGI. V was clipped by 2 bases and J by 4 bases; unmatched bases: 4. CDR3 amino acids: CASSYASGPYNEQFF. The CDR3 nucleotides are TGTGCCAGCAGTTACGCTAGCGGGCCGTACAATGAGCAGTTCTTC.

This chain uses TRBV4-1 with TRBJ2-7; D is possibly TRBD1 (6 bases). This CDR3 comprises 16 residues. Germline CDR1 and CDR2: MGHRA and YSYEKL. The germline V and J ends were trimmed by 1 base and 0 bases, with 13 bases remaining between them. The CDR3 DNA is TGCGCCAGCAGCCAAGTTCCAGGGGCTAGCTCCTACGAGCAGTACTTC. It encodes CASSQVPGASSYEQYF.

The J gene is TRBJ2-1, the V gene TRBV27; 7 bases are shared with TRBD1. The germline V gene encodes CDR1 MNHEY and CDR2 SMNVEV (reference sequence). Germline trimming cut 6 bases from V and 5 bases from J; bases unmatched to any gene: 10. This CDR3 spans 15 amino acids. The CDR3 nucleotides are TGTGCCAGCAGACCTTTAGGGACAGCGAACAATGAGCAGTTCTTC. The encoded protein is CASRPLGTANNEQFF.